This is a list of T cell receptor beta chains from one sample in a study of T cell responses to AZD1222 COVID-19 vaccine. The protocol was immunoSEQ multiplex PCR, while the TCRdb copy is restricted to in-frame clones and leaves out a portion. Among tens of thousands of clones listed, around 88% were seen once. The specimen comprised peripheral blood, sampled on day 0 of AZD1222 vaccination. The receptors were gathered from an adult in good health. Each CDR3 is given with its conserved first and last residue. A D gene is named only where the DNA matches it firmly. Clone size, where shown, is once, few, many, or a class for clones that have expanded.

d_call	clone_size	v_call	j_call	cdr3_aa	cdr3_nt
-	-	TRBV30	TRBJ2-7	CAWRTSMGYEQYF	TGTGCCTGGAGAACTAGCATGGGTTACGAGCAGTACTTC
TRBD2	-	TRBV28	TRBJ2-3	CASSLLLAGTDTQYF	TGTGCCAGCAGTTTACTCCTAGCGGGCACAGATACGCAGTATTTT
-	-	TRBV7-9	TRBJ2-5	CASSLRRGDAQETQYF	TGTGCCAGCAGCTTACGACGAGGGGATGCCCAAGAGACCCAGTACTTC
-	few	TRBV27	TRBJ2-5	CASSFTGDQETQYF	TGTGCCAGCAGTTTTACTGGTGATCAAGAGACCCAGTACTTC
-	-	TRBV20-1	TRBJ2-3	CSARYPDTQYF	TGCAGTGCCCGTTATCCAGATACGCAGTATTTT
TRBD2	-	TRBV3-1/TRBV3-2	TRBJ2-6	CASSPYGGGYSGANVLTF	TGTGCCAGCAGCCCCTATGGGGGGGGATACTCTGGGGCCAACGTCCTGACTTTC
TRBD2	-	TRBV11-2	TRBJ2-1	CASNLGVGGGAAPREQFF	TGTGCCAGCAATCTTGGGGTCGGCGGGGGGGCGGCACCCAGAGAGCAGTTCTTC
-	-	TRBV4-3	TRBJ1-2	CASSQDRAYGGYTF	TGCGCCAGCAGCCAAGATCGGGCATATGGGGGCTACACCTTC
TRBD1	-	TRBV9	TRBJ2-3	CASSALLGTGGSDTQYF	TGTGCCAGCAGCGCCCTTCTCGGGACAGGGGGCTCAGATACGCAGTATTTT
TRBD1	-	TRBV27	TRBJ1-1	CASYTGDRLTAEAFF	TGTGCCAGCTATACCGGGGACAGGTTGACAGCTGAAGCTTTCTTT
-	-	TRBV5-4	TRBJ2-7	CASSLGGGSYEQYF	TGTGCCAGCAGCTTGGGGGGCGGCTCCTACGAGCAGTACTTC
TRBD1	-	TRBV15	TRBJ2-7	CATKGQGFYEQYF	TGTGCCACCAAGGGACAGGGGTTCTACGAGCAGTACTTC
TRBD2	-	TRBV5-6	TRBJ2-5	CASSPRLAGGPFQETQYF	TGTGCCAGCAGCCCGAGACTAGCGGGAGGCCCGTTCCAAGAGACCCAGTACTTC
-	-	TRBV9	TRBJ1-3	CASSEQGSSGNTIYF	TGTGCCAGCAGCGAGCAGGGTAGCTCTGGAAACACCATATATTTT
TRBD1	-	TRBV29-1	TRBJ1-5	CSVQQGVNQPQHF	TGCAGCGTCCAACAGGGGGTCAATCAGCCCCAGCATTTT
TRBD1	-	TRBV29-1	TRBJ2-1	CSARTGAFYNEQFF	TGCAGCGCCAGGACAGGGGCTTTCTACAATGAGCAGTTCTTC
-	once	TRBV2	TRBJ1-5	CASSTQNQPQHF	TGTGCCAGCAGTACACAGAATCAGCCCCAGCATTTT
TRBD2	-	TRBV9	TRBJ2-1	CASSVGTSGGEQFF	TGTGCCAGCAGCGTTGGGACTAGCGGGGGGGAGCAGTTCTTC
-	-	TRBV6-4	TRBJ2-3	CASSDQPTNTDTQYF	TGTGCCAGCAGTGACCAACCAACTAACACAGATACGCAGTATTTT
-	-	TRBV6-1	TRBJ1-1	CASSEVGNTEAFF	TGTGCCAGCAGTGAAGTTGGGAACACTGAAGCTTTCTTT
-	-	TRBV18	TRBJ1-2	CATSRAAGHDLYGYTF	TGTGCCACCTCAAGGGCGGCGGGACACGATCTCTATGGCTACACCTTC
-	-	TRBV24-1	TRBJ1-1	CATSDSAGIYGTEAFF	TGTGCCACCAGTGATTCCGCCGGGATATATGGGACTGAAGCTTTCTTT
TRBD1	-	TRBV29-1	TRBJ2-3	CSVGTGGADTQYF	TGCAGCGTTGGGACAGGGGGCGCGGATACGCAGTATTTT
-	-	TRBV9	TRBJ2-1	CASSGGGSYNEQFF	TGTGCCAGCAGCGGGGGTGGGTCCTACAATGAGCAGTTCTTC
-	-	TRBV6-5	TRBJ1-5	CASEGGLGNQPQHF	TGTGCCAGCGAGGGGGGCCTGGGCAATCAGCCCCAGCATTTT
TRBD1	few	TRBV6-5	TRBJ2-7	CASSFTSQGVLYEQYF	TGTGCCAGCAGTTTTACTTCGCAGGGGGTTTTGTACGAGCAGTACTTC
TRBD2	-	TRBV6-5	TRBJ2-3	CASSFSGMVIDTQYF	TGTGCCAGCAGTTTTAGCGGGATGGTGATAGATACGCAGTATTTT
TRBD1	once	TRBV7-2	TRBJ2-7	CASSEDRVRYEQYF	TGTGCCAGCAGCGAGGACAGGGTCCGGTACGAGCAGTACTTC
-	-	TRBV5-1	TRBJ2-3	CASSFMGGPDTQYF	TGCGCCAGCAGCTTTATGGGGGGCCCAGATACGCAGTATTTT
TRBD2	few	TRBV4-1	TRBJ2-1	CASSQGRLAGGLLSSYNEQFF	TGCGCCAGCAGCCAAGGTCGCCTAGCGGGGGGGCTCCTGAGCTCCTACAATGAGCAGTTCTTC
-	-	TRBV15	TRBJ1-5	CATSRAGADQPQHF	TGTGCCACCAGCAGAGCAGGGGCCGATCAGCCCCAGCATTTT
-	-	TRBV5-1	TRBJ1-1	CASGRGLNTEAFF	TGCGCCAGCGGACGGGGCTTGAACACTGAAGCTTTCTTT
-	-	TRBV27	TRBJ2-7	CASRRDAISYEQYF	TGTGCCAGCAGACGGGACGCCATCTCCTACGAGCAGTACTTC
TRBD2	-	TRBV4-2	TRBJ2-2	CASSQFRRRERTGELFF	TGTGCCAGCAGCCAATTTCGAAGGCGGGAGCGCACCGGGGAGCTGTTTTTT
-	-	TRBV7-6	TRBJ1-1	CASSLGSGADTEAFF	TGTGCCAGCAGCTTAGGGTCTGGGGCGGACACTGAAGCTTTCTTT
-	-	TRBV13	TRBJ2-1	CASSPGGGFYNEQFF	TGTGCCAGCAGCCCCGGGGGTGGATTTTACAATGAGCAGTTCTTC
TRBD1	few	TRBV18	TRBJ2-7	CASSPGTGSSYEQYF	TGTGCCAGCTCGCCCGGGACAGGGAGCTCCTACGAGCAGTACTTC
TRBD1	-	TRBV3-1/TRBV3-2	TRBJ2-1	CASSLPGQGPNEQFF	TGTGCCAGCAGCCTACCGGGACAGGGGCCGAATGAGCAGTTCTTC
TRBD1	-	TRBV11-3	TRBJ2-1	CASSPRTGYNEQFF	TGTGCCAGCAGCCCACGGACAGGATACAATGAGCAGTTCTTC
-	-	TRBV5-1	TRBJ1-1	CASSLGTEPGTEAFF	TGCGCCAGCAGCTTGGGAACAGAACCGGGGACTGAAGCTTTCTTT
-	-	TRBV19	TRBJ2-2	CASSWVNTGELFF	TGTGCCAGTAGTTGGGTGAACACCGGGGAGCTGTTTTTT
-	-	TRBV29-1	TRBJ1-2	CSDGVGTGLSYGYTF	TGCAGTGACGGGGTGGGCACAGGGTTATCCTATGGCTACACCTTC
TRBD1	once	TRBV2	TRBJ1-5	CASSRDRLSNQPQHF	TGTGCCAGCAGCCGGGACAGGCTTAGCAATCAGCCCCAGCATTTT
-	few	TRBV5-1	TRBJ2-5	CASSLDPRRLQETQYF	TGCGCCAGCAGCTTGGATCCCAGGAGACTTCAAGAGACCCAGTACTTC
-	-	TRBV6-4	TRBJ2-1	CASRRSGNEQFF	TGTGCCAGCAGAAGATCGGGAAATGAGCAGTTCTTC
-	-	TRBV18	TRBJ1-5	CASSITGRGNQPQHF	TGTGCCAGCTCAATCACAGGGCGGGGCAATCAGCCCCAGCATTTT
-	-	TRBV6-5	TRBJ2-1	CASSYSRAEQFF	TGTGCCAGCAGTTACTCGCGAGCTGAGCAGTTCTTC
-	-	TRBV6-5	TRBJ1-4	CASSSHDRSNEKLFF	TGTGCCAGCAGTTCCCATGACAGGTCTAATGAAAAACTGTTTTTT
-	-	TRBV5-1	TRBJ1-1	CASSFQGSNTEAFF	TGCGCCAGCAGCTTTCAGGGGTCGAACACTGAAGCTTTCTTT
-	-	TRBV11-2	TRBJ1-2	CASSSGRGHYGYTF	TGTGCCAGCAGCTCGGGTCGGGGGCACTATGGCTACACCTTC
-	once	TRBV28	TRBJ2-4	CASSPGDTSKNIQYF	TGTGCCAGCAGTCCTGGGGACACGTCCAAAAACATTCAGTACTTC
TRBD1	-	TRBV5-8	TRBJ2-7	CASSLPGQGREQYF	TGTGCCAGCAGCCTACCGGGACAGGGACGCGAGCAGTACTTC
-	-	TRBV25-1	TRBJ2-3	CASSGWADTQYF	TGTGCCAGCAGTGGGTGGGCAGATACGCAGTATTTT
TRBD1	-	TRBV6-2/TRBV6-3	TRBJ1-5	CASSGTGTGAGYSNQPQHF	TGTGCCAGCAGTGGGACCGGGACAGGGGCCGGGTATAGCAATCAGCCCCAGCATTTT